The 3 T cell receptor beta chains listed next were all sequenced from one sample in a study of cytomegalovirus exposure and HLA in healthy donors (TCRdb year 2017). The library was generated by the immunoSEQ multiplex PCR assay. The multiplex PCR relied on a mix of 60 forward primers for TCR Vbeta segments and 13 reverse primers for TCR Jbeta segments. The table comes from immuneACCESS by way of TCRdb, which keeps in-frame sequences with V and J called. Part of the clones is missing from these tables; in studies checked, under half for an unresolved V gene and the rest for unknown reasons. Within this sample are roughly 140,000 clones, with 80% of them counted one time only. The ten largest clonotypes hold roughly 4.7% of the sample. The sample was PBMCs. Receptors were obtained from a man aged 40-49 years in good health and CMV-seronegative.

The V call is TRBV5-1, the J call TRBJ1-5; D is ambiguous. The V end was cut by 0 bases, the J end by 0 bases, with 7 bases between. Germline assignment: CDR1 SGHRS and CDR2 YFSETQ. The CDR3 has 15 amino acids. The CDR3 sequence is CASSLDGDSNQPQHF. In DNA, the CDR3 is TGCGCCAGCAGCTTGGACGGGGATAGCAATCAGCCCCAGCATTTT.

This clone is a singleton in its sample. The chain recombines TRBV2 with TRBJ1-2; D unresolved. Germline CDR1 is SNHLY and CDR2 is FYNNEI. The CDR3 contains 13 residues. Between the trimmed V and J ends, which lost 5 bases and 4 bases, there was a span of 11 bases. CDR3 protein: CASSTTASYGYTF. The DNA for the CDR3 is TGTGCCAGCAGTACGACGGCTAGCTATGGCTACACCTTC.

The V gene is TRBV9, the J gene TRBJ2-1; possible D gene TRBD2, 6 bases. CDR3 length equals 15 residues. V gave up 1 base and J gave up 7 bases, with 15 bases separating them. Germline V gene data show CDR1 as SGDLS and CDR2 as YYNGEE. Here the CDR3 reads CASSVTTSLPNEQFF. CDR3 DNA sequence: TGTGCCAGCAGCGTAACTACTAGCTTACCTAATGAGCAGTTCTTC. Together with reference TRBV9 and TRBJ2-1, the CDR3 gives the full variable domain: DSGVTQTPKHLITATGQRVTLRCSPRSGDLSVYWYQQSLDQGLQFLIQYYNGEERAKGNILERFSAQQFPDLHSELNLSSLELGDSALYFCASSVTTSLPNEQFFGPGTRLTVL.